These 14 T cell receptor beta chains were all obtained from the same sample, sequenced in a study of cytomegalovirus exposure and HLA in healthy donors. TCRdb keeps only in-frame clones here, not all; method: immunoSEQ multiplex PCR. The table lists 170,000 or so clones, 75% to 90% of them singletons. The sequencing input was PBMCs. The source of these receptors is a man younger than 35 in good health and CMV-seropositive.

This clone came up a few times. The chain uses TRBV11-2 and TRBJ2-3, with 7 bases fitting TRBD2. J lost 0 bases, V lost 2 bases, and 2 bases had no gene match. Germline V gives CDR1 SGHAT, CDR2 FQNNGV. The CDR3 loop spans 15 amino acids. CDR3 sequence reads: CASSLNSGSTDTQYF. In DNA, the CDR3 is TGTGCCAGCAGCTTAAATAGCGGGAGCACAGATACGCAGTATTTT.

The chain combines TRBV2 with TRBJ2-2; D ambiguous. Germline values: CDR1 SNHLY, CDR2 FYNNEI. V lost 3 bases and J 0 bases, leaving 8 bases between the germline ends. This CDR3 is 15 amino acids long. The DNA for the CDR3 is TGTGCCAGCAGTGACAGCGAGACGAACACCGGGGAGCTGTTTTTT. As protein: CASSDSETNTGELFF.

V gene TRBV29-1 combines with J gene TRBJ2-3; the match to TRBD1 covers 7 bases. From germline, CDR1 is SQVTM and CDR2 ANQGSEA. This CDR3 spans 14 amino acids. The V and J ends lost 8 bases and 0 bases, in that order; junction bases with no gene match: 8. The CDR3 region has the DNA TGCAGCCACTCCGGACAGGCAAGCACAGATACGCAGTATTTT. Translated: CSHSGQASTDTQYF.

DNA for the CDR3: TGCGCCAGCAGCCAGACCGGGACAGGGGACTCTGGAAACACCATATATTTT. It codes for CASSQTGTGDSGNTIYF. The chain recombines TRBV4-1 with TRBJ1-3, with TRBD1 matching over 10 bases. CDR3 size: 17 residues. Trimming cost V 3 bases and J 0 bases; bases outside gene matches: 5. The germline V gene encodes CDR1 MGHRA and CDR2 YSYEKL.

V usage is TRBV28 and J usage is TRBJ1-1; 7 bases fit TRBD1. With 6 bases clipped from V and 1 base from J, the junction kept 8 bases outside the gene matches. The CDR3 is made up of 15 amino acids. Germline V lookup: CDR1 MDHEN, CDR2 SYDVKM. The CDR3 DNA reads as TGTGCCAGCAGCTCATCGGACAGGTGGAACACTGAAGCTTTCTTT. The encoded protein is CASSSSDRWNTEAFF.

V usage is TRBV28 and J usage is TRBJ1-5; D is possibly TRBD1 (5 bases). Trimming shortened V by 10 bases and J by 6 bases, and 19 bases separated the two germline ends. Germline V gene data show CDR1 as MDHEN and CDR2 as SYDVKM. The CDR3 contains 14 residues. In DNA, the CDR3 is TGTGCCACCGGGGAGGGACCCCGATTTCAGCCCCAGCATTTT. Its translation: CATGEGPRFQPQHF.

This rearrangement joins TRBV7-8 to TRBJ1-2; 11 bases match TRBD1. Germline values: CDR1 SGHVS, CDR2 FQNEAQ. Trimming took 6 bases from V and 0 from J; bases not matched to a gene: 15. CDR3 length equals 19 residues. The DNA for the CDR3 is TGTGCCAGCAGTCTCCCTGCCGGACAGGGGGCACCGACTAACTATGGCTACACCTTC. It specifies CASSLPAGQGAPTNYGYTF.

This chain connects TRBV2 to TRBJ1-1; D is perhaps TRBD1 (6 bases). The CDR3 is 15 amino acids. The V end lost 0 bases, the J end lost 5 bases, and 13 bases lay between the germline ends. CDR1 is SNHLY, CDR2 FYNNEI, per germline. The CDR3 DNA sequence: TGTGCCAGCAGTGAAGCGGGGGGGGGCGGGACTGAAGCTTTCTTT. Amino acid sequence: CASSEAGGGGTEAFF.

This chain links TRBV5-1 with TRBJ1-1; D not resolved. The CDR3 spans 14 residues. Germline V gene data show CDR1 as SGHRS and CDR2 as YFSETQ. V gave up 0 bases and J gave up 2 bases, with 8 bases separating them. The CDR3 DNA reads as TGCGCCAGCAGCTTGGGGCCGGGTAACACTGAAGCTTTCTTT. Protein product: CASSLGPGNTEAFF.

The chain recombines TRBV7-9 with TRBJ2-7, with 10 nucleotides matching TRBD1. The CDR3 extends over 15 amino acids. J lost 5 bases, V lost 4 bases, and 8 bases had no gene match. The germline gives CDR1 SEHNR, CDR2 FQNEAQ (reference sequence). CDR3 in amino acids: CASSSQDRGRHEQYF. Here the CDR3 DNA reads TGTGCCAGCAGCTCACAAGACAGGGGGCGACACGAGCAGTACTTC.

This chain links TRBV14 with TRBJ2-2; 7 nucleotides agree with TRBD1. CDR3 length: 15 amino acids. J lost 3 bases, V lost 4 bases, and 5 bases had no gene match. Germline V gene data show CDR1 as SGHDN and CDR2 as FVKESK. For the CDR3, the DNA is TGTGCCAGCAGCCCTACTACAGGGGACACCGGGGAGCTGTTTTTT. This codes for CASSPTTGDTGELFF. Full variable domain (missing parts from reference TRBV14 and TRBJ2-2): EAGVTQFPSHSVIEKGQTVTLRCDPISGHDNLYWYRRVMGKEIKFLLHFVKESKQDESGMPNNRFLAERTGGTYSTLKVQPAELEDSGVYFCASSPTTGDTGELFFGEGSRLTVL.

The V and J genes are TRBV9 and TRBJ2-3; 10 nucleotides align to TRBD2. Germline CDR1 SGDLS, CDR2 YYNGEE. Trimming removed 0 bases from V and 9 bases from J; junction bases left unmatched: 7. The CDR3 is 15 residues long. The CDR3 protein is CASSVGIAGGGTQYF. The CDR3 bases are TGTGCCAGCAGCGTAGGGATAGCGGGGGGAGGGACGCAGTATTTT.

The V and J genes are TRBV7-6 and TRBJ2-1; 7 positions agree with TRBD2. This CDR3 comprises 16 residues. Looked up from germline, CDR1 is SGHVS and CDR2 is FNYEAQ. V was clipped by 1 base and J by 3 bases; unmatched bases: 6. The chain's CDR3 is CASSLGGGRGYNEQFF. CDR3 coding DNA: TGTGCCAGCAGCTTAGGGGGGGGACGAGGCTACAATGAGCAGTTCTTC. Complete variable domain (other parts from reference TRBV7-6 and TRBJ2-1): GAGVSQSPRYKVTKRGQDVALRCDPISGHVSLYWYRQALGQGPEFLTYFNYEAQQDKSGLPNDRFSAERPEGSISTLTIQRTEQRDSAMYRCASSLGGGRGYNEQFFGPGTRLTVL.

This chain joins TRBV4-1 and TRBJ1-4; 7 nucleotides line up with TRBD1. This CDR3 has 15 amino acids. V lost 6 bases and J lost 8; bases outside the gene matches: 12. Germline V CDR1 and CDR2: MGHRA, YSYEKL. The CDR3 bases are TGCGCCAGCAGTCCCTCAGGGGGGAAAGACGAAAAACTGTTTTTT. It encodes CASSPSGGKDEKLFF.